This T cell receptor (gamma chain) was sequenced during a study of gamma-delta chains in newborns, infants, children. This clone is large by share. TCRdb reanalysed the reads via CATT. The sample holds some 1,100 gamma-chain clones, roughly 1.9% seen once. CDR3 length: 13 amino acids. V lost 2 bases to trimming and J lost 0 bases; unmatched junction nucleotides: 1. The V gene's germline CDR1 is EGSNGY and CDR2 YDSYNSKV. This clonotype originated in a child who was a newborn, infant or young child, either healthy, febrile or measles-vaccinated (not recorded which). The rearrangement uses TRGV2 and TRGJ1 or TRGJ2. Sequencing was performed on blood. CDR3 loop: CATWDANYYKKLF. CDR3 DNA: TGTGCCACCTGGGACGCGAATTATTATAAGAAACTCTTT.